This note documents a single T cell receptor (beta chain) sequence. This sample was included in a study of blood T cell repertoires in COVID-19. On the study more broadly: Acute and convalescent COVID-19 samples came from the United States, Italy and Spain.

The method was immunoSEQ multiplex PCR; TCRdb's version includes in-frame clones alone and lacks a portion of them. The data show roughly 41,000 clones, roughly four fifths seen once. The V end was cut by 4 bases, the J end by 8 bases, with 11 bases between. The CDR3 extends over 12 amino acids. Per germline, CDR1 GTSNPN and CDR2 SVGIG (reference sequence). The rearrangement links TRBV30 to TRBJ1-4; D ambiguous. Sequenced: peripheral blood. The receptor comes from a woman older than 75 with acute or convalescent COVID-19. CDR3 in amino acids: CAWTQTGEKLFF. CDR3 sequence (DNA): TGTGCCTGGACCCAAACCGGGGAAAAACTGTTTTTT. Together with reference TRBV30 and TRBJ1-4, the CDR3 gives the full variable domain: SQTIHQWPATLVQPVGSPLSLECTVEGTSNPNLYWYRQAAGRGLQLLFYSVGIGQISSEVPQNLSASRPQDRQFILSSKKLLLSDSGFYLCAWTQTGEKLFFGSGTQLSVL.